This T cell receptor (beta chain) came from a study of blood T cell dynamics during melanoma immunotherapy. Study findings and constraints: It remained unknown if the driving T cell clones were melanoma-specific.

Each bulk PBMC sample had approximately 350 ng DNA loaded. Using immunoSEQ multiplex PCR, the repertoire was profiled, and TCRdb retains in-frame clones only, with some absent. The table lists around 16,000 clones, about nine tenths of them singletons, with 1.8% in the top ten. Concerning this clone: Its specificity is not known.

The time point is: pre-treatment baseline. Apart from two fast progressors, RECIST 1.1 response was judged 12 weeks post-infusion. The source is a human donor with melanoma. Source: blood, taken from a patient treated with checkpoint blockade.

In nucleotides, the CDR3 is TGCAGCGTAAGACAGGGAGTAGGTTATGGCTACACCTTC. The encoded protein is CSVRQGVGYGYTF. V and J are TRBV29-1 and TRBJ1-2; 7 nucleotides align to TRBD1. The germline V gene has CDR1 SQVTM and CDR2 ANQGSEA. Losses at the gene ends were 6 bases for V and 5 bases for J; bases not matched to a gene: 9. This CDR3 spans 13 amino acids.